This TCR beta chain comes out of a study of cytomegalovirus exposure and HLA in healthy donors. Study-level points and caveats: Fewer N-insertions (relative to the approximately 700-donor mean) were reportedly seen in an Asian-associated ancestry cluster in a later analysis. Later, TCR association rates were found to vary by HLA locus, highest for DRB1 and lowest for HLA-C. Some 16,000 TCR beta sequences were associated with HLA alleles at 0.05 false discovery rate in a later analysis.

This clone was counted a few times. Its cognate antigen is unknown. With 60 Vbeta and 13 Jbeta primers, the PCR was carried out. Profiling relied on immunoSEQ multiplex PCR, and the TCRdb table lists in-frame clones only, not all of them. This sample has roughly 120,000 clones, with 8% to 10% found just once. Every donor was a healthy person donating bone marrow. V dropped 1 base and J dropped 4 bases, with 8 bases sitting between them. Germline V gives CDR1 GTSNPN, CDR2 SVGIG (reference sequence). This CDR3 contains 12 residues. The V and J genes are TRBV30 and TRBJ2-7; D unresolved. The material sequenced was PBMCs. The TCR comes from a man aged 30 to 39 in good health and CMV-seronegative. The CDR3 DNA follows: TGTGCCTGGAGTGACCAGAGGTACGAGCAGTACTTC. Its protein is CAWSDQRYEQYF. Full variable domain (outside the CDR3, taken from reference TRBV30 and TRBJ2-7): SQTIHQWPATLVQPVGSPLSLECTVEGTSNPNLYWYRQAAGRGLQLLFYSVGIGQISSEVPQNLSASRPQDRQFILSSKKLLLSDSGFYLCAWSDQRYEQYFGPGTRLTVT.